This TCR beta chain came from a study of T cell responses to AZD1222 COVID-19 vaccine. The V end was cut by 5 bases, the J end by 6 bases, with 13 bases between. This CDR3 spans 13 amino acids. Study-wide results and caveats: Among those given AZD1222, only 5 to 7 were seropositive at baseline. Researchers report vaccine-associated CD4 TCRs spanning spike, with dominance at 160-218 and 743-854. Repertoire sampling occurred only after the peak T cell response. Donors were largely white British and mainly female; clonal diversity was possibly underestimated.

On this clone: Its antigen remains unidentified.

Sequencing used immunoSEQ multiplex PCR; TCRdb keeps in-frame clones, though not all of them. The sample has under 150,000 clones, approximately 85% seen once. The specimen comprised peripheral blood, sampled on day 0 of AZD1222 vaccination. This receptor was taken from an adult in good health. This chain connects TRBV12-3 or TRBV12-4 to TRBJ1-1; D possibly corresponds to TRBD1 (6 bases). The CDR3 nucleotides are TGTGCCAGCAGTCGAACAGGGATGGCTGAAGCTTTCTTT. As protein: CASSRTGMAEAFF.